These 21 T cell receptor beta chains were all obtained from the same sample, sequenced in a study of T cell responses to AZD1222 COVID-19 vaccine. Method: immunoSEQ multiplex PCR; TCRdb's copy keeps in-frame clones and lacks some. Found here are 150,000 to 190,000 clones, 90% of them singletons; the top ten hold 1.5% to 2%. This sample comprised peripheral blood, obtained on day 0 of AZD1222 vaccination. These receptor sequences come from an adult in good health.

The chain recombines TRBV7-3 with TRBJ1-1; D ambiguous. V was cut by 1 base and J by 5 bases, with 8 bases left in between. Germline-derived CDR1 and CDR2 are SGHTA and FQGTGA. CDR3 length: 13 residues. Written as DNA, the CDR3 is TGTGCCAGCAGCTTAAGGCCGGGTACTGAAGCTTTCTTT. This codes for CASSLRPGTEAFF. Filled out from reference TRBV7-3 and TRBJ1-1, the complete variable domain reads GAGVSQTPSNKVTEKGKYVELRCDPISGHTALYWYRQSLGQGPEFLIYFQGTGAADDSGLPNDRFFAVRPEGSVSTLKIQRTERGDSAVYLCASSLRPGTEAFFGQGTRLTVV.

The rearrangement joins TRBV5-8 to TRBJ1-5; D not resolved. Trimming shortened V by 3 bases and J by 5 bases, and 15 bases separated the two germline ends. Germline V gene lookup returns CDR1 SGHTS and CDR2 YDEGEE. The CDR3 runs to 15 residues. The CDR3 coding sequence is TGTGCCAGCAGCTCGGGCAGTGGGGAGGATCAGCCCCAGCATTTT. Translation gives CASSSGSGEDQPQHF.

The chain joins TRBV5-8 to TRBJ2-7; no firm D call. V lost 2 bases and J lost 2, with 17 bases in between. Germline CDR1 reads SGHTS; CDR2 reads YDEGEE. This CDR3 is 16 amino acids long. CDR3 sequence reads: CASSFSVGEITYEQYF. The CDR3 nucleotides read TGTGCCAGCAGCTTTAGTGTCGGTGAGATAACCTACGAGCAGTACTTC.

Of note for this clone: One junction end disagrees with the germline gene, perhaps due to a read error. The CDR3 protein is CASRYLAGATYNEQFF. The CDR3 nucleotides read TGTGCCAGCAGATACTTAGCGGGAGCCACCTACAATGAGCAGTTCTTC. The J gene is TRBJ2-1, the V gene TRBV6-5, with 9 bases lining up with TRBD2. This CDR3 contains 16 residues. Germline assignment: CDR1 MNHEY and CDR2 SVGAGI.

The rearrangement uses TRBV28 and TRBJ1-1, with D perhaps matching TRBD1 (5 bases). Deletions cut 7 bases from V and 0 bases from J, with 27 bases between. The CDR3 covers 19 residues. The germline V gene has CDR1 MDHEN and CDR2 SYDVKM. CDR3 coding DNA: TGTGCCAGCACTTCACCTTTTAAATGGGGCCCGATTTTGAACACTGAAGCTTTCTTT. Translated: CASTSPFKWGPILNTEAFF.

This clone was recorded once. V and J are TRBV29-1 and TRBJ1-1, with 10 bases lining up with TRBD1. The CDR3 spans 15 residues. V trimming: 2 bases; J trimming: 4 bases; junction bases outside the gene matches: 7. CDR1 is SQVTM and CDR2 is ANQGSEA in the germline V gene. CDR3: CSVEWGQGFGTEAFF. The CDR3 region has the DNA TGCAGCGTTGAATGGGGACAGGGGTTTGGCACTGAAGCTTTCTTT.

The gene calls are TRBV29-1 and TRBJ1-1; D unclear. This CDR3 has 12 amino acids. Germline V lookup: CDR1 SQVTM, CDR2 ANQGSEA. Between the trimmed V and J ends, which lost 3 bases and 4 bases, there was a span of 9 bases. The CDR3 sequence is CSVDWVGTEAFF. For the CDR3, the DNA is TGCAGCGTTGATTGGGTGGGCACTGAAGCTTTCTTT. The variable domain in full, with the rest retrieved from reference TRBV29-1 and TRBJ1-1, is SAVISQKPSRDICQRGTSLTIQCQVDSQVTMMFWYRQQPGQSLTLIATANQGSEATYESGFVIDKFPISRPNLTFSTLTVSNMSPEDSSIYLCSVDWVGTEAFFGQGTRLTVV.

The rearrangement uses TRBV6-6 and TRBJ1-1; possibly TRBD1 for D (5 bases). Germline V CDR1 and CDR2: MNHNY, SVGAGI (reference sequence). Between the trimmed V and J ends, which lost 5 bases and 0 bases, there was a span of 19 bases. The CDR3 consists of 17 residues. CDR3 loop: CASSLRRYQGLNTEAFF. The DNA of the CDR3 is TGTGCCAGCAGTCTACGCCGGTACCAGGGCTTGAACACTGAAGCTTTCTTT.

This clone appeared once. The CDR3 DNA follows: TGTGCCAGCAGTTTAAAACGGGGGACTGAAGCTTTCTTT. Translating it yields CASSLKRGTEAFF. This sequence joins TRBV27 and TRBJ1-1; tentatively, D is TRBD1 (5 bases). Germline V gene sequence: CDR1 MNHEY, CDR2 SMNVEV (reference sequence). V was trimmed by 2 bases and J by 5 bases, leaving 9 bases between them. The CDR3 covers 13 residues.

This clone appeared once. CDR3 sequence (DNA): TGCGCCAGCAGCTTGGAGTCCGCTTCACCCCTCCACTTT. Residues: CASSLESASPLHF. The V and J genes are TRBV5-1 and TRBJ1-6; no firm D call. The V end lost 0 bases, the J end lost 9 bases, and 7 bases lay between the germline ends. The length of the CDR3 is 13 residues. Germline V lookup: CDR1 SGHRS, CDR2 YFSETQ. Using reference TRBV5-1 and TRBJ1-6 for the parts outside the CDR3, the full variable domain is KAGVTQTPRYLIKTRGQQVTLSCSPISGHRSVSWYQQTPGQGLQFLFEYFSETQRNKGNFPGRFSGRQFSNSRSEMNVSTLELGDSALYLCASSLESASPLHFGNGTRLTVT.

The chain combines TRBV9 with TRBJ1-1; the D is unclear. The CDR3 runs to 17 residues. Trimming stripped 4 bases from V and 0 bases from J, with 19 bases between. The V gene's germline CDR1 is SGDLS and CDR2 YYNGEE. The CDR3 reads CASSLTGSPVMNTEAFF. The CDR3 DNA follows: TGTGCCAGCAGCCTAACGGGGTCCCCGGTCATGAACACTGAAGCTTTCTTT.

This chain links TRBV29-1 with TRBJ1-1, with no clear D. Trimming pared 7 bases from V and 1 base from J, leaving 4 bases between. The CDR3 totals 10 residues. CDR1 and CDR2 (germline): SQVTM, ANQGSEA. The CDR3 DNA reads as TGCAGCGGACAGAACACTGAAGCTTTCTTT. Its protein is CSGQNTEAFF.

This chain uses TRBV18 with TRBJ2-1, with 11 bases matching TRBD2. V dropped 1 base and J dropped 9; count of bases not matched to a gene: 5. Germline V CDR1 and CDR2: KGHSH, LQKENI. The CDR3 length is 15 residues. CDR3 DNA: TGTGCCAGCTCACCACGTCTAGCGGGAGGACTTGAGCAGTTCTTC. It is translated as CASSPRLAGGLEQFF. Using reference TRBV18 and TRBJ2-1 for the parts outside the CDR3, the full variable domain is NAGVMQNPRHLVRRRGQEARLRCSPMKGHSHVYWYRQLPEEGLKFMVYLQKENIIDESGMPKERFSAEFPKEGPSILRIQQVVRGDSAAYFCASSPRLAGGLEQFFGPGTRLTVL.

The V gene is TRBV18, the J gene TRBJ1-4; D gene unclear. The ends were cut back, 0 bases at V and 0 bases at J, with 8 bases in the middle. The length of the CDR3 is 16 residues. The V gene's germline CDR1 is KGHSH and CDR2 LQKENI. The CDR3 DNA follows: TGTGCCAGCTCACCACCGGCCAGTTCAACTAATGAAAAACTGTTTTTT. Translated: CASSPPASSTNEKLFF.

V usage is TRBV19 and J usage is TRBJ2-3; 10 bases line up with TRBD2. The germline V gene has CDR1 LNHDA and CDR2 SQIVND (reference sequence). The V gene end was trimmed by 4 bases and the J gene end by 5 bases; junction bases not matched to a gene: 3. The CDR3 contains 14 residues. CDR3 nucleotide sequence: TGTGCCAGTAGTACTAGCGGGAGTGTAGATACGCAGTATTTT. It specifies CASSTSGSVDTQYF.

In DNA, the CDR3 is TGTGCCAGCAGCGTAGCGGACTCCTACAATGAGCAGTTCTTC. Amino acid sequence: CASSVADSYNEQFF. The chain carries TRBV9 and TRBJ2-1, with D unclear. Germline V gene lookup returns CDR1 SGDLS and CDR2 YYNGEE. There are 14 residues in the CDR3. V was cut by 0 bases and J by 0 bases, with 4 bases left in between.

The chain links TRBV7-8 to TRBJ2-5, with D maybe TRBD2 (5 bases). Germline CDR1 reads SGHVS; CDR2 reads FQNEAQ. V shed 5 bases and J shed 5 bases, with 15 bases lying between them. CDR3 length: 14 residues. The CDR3 sequence: CASSADSFEETQYF. For the CDR3, the DNA is TGTGCCAGCAGCGCGGACTCCTTCGAGGAGACCCAGTACTTC.

The V and J genes are TRBV4-3 and TRBJ2-2; D possibly corresponds to TRBD1 (5 bases). Trimming shortened V by 2 bases and J by 7 bases, and 8 bases separated the two germline ends. This CDR3 region has 13 residues. Germline V lookup: CDR1 LGHNA, CDR2 YSLEER. The CDR3, as DNA: TGCGCCAGCAGCCAATCAGGGATCGGGGAGCTGTTTTTT. Translated: CASSQSGIGELFF.

The rearrangement links TRBV9 to TRBJ2-1, with 8 nucleotides matching TRBD2. The CDR3 is 20 amino acids. Germline V CDR1 and CDR2: SGDLS, YYNGEE. The J segment lost 0 bases and the V segment lost 0 bases, leaving 14 bases of the junction unmatched. For the CDR3, the DNA is TGTGCCAGCAGCGTAGCCCCAGGGCTAGCGGGTGCGAGCTCCTACAATGAGCAGTTCTTC. Encoded protein: CASSVAPGLAGASSYNEQFF.

The genes are TRBV25-1 and TRBJ1-5; D gene unclear. Per the germline V gene, CDR1 is MGHDK and CDR2 is SYGVNS. CDR3 length: 12 amino acids. V was pared by 5 bases and J by 7 bases, with 9 bases between. CDR3: CASSKGGQPQHF. CDR3 sequence (DNA): TGTGCCAGCAGTAAAGGTGGACAGCCCCAGCATTTT.

This clone has only one observation. The rearrangement links TRBV24-1 to TRBJ2-1; weak D call: TRBD2 (6 bases). The germline CDR1 and CDR2 sequences are KGHDR and SFDVKD. This CDR3 comprises 15 residues. V gave up 4 bases and J gave up 5 bases, with 14 bases separating them. CDR3 DNA sequence: TGTGCCACCAGTGACGGGGGAGGCCCCCACAATGAGCAGTTCTTC. Amino acids: CATSDGGGPHNEQFF.